This T cell receptor beta chain was retrieved from a study of T cells in Graves' hyperthyroidism and ophthalmopathy. Study-level information: Peripheral blood was taken when the disease was first diagnosed, before any treatment began.

TCR beta CDR3 sequences were amplified from RNA transcripts. Researchers ran a first-round RT-PCR on the TCR CDR3 using the HTBI primer set. TCRdb reanalysed the multiplex PCR reads using MiXCR and keeps one entry per CDR3 protein. The data hold about 300,000 distinct CDR3 sequences, with roughly 18% observed a single time. With duration under 3 months, ophthalmopathy was active: Clinical Activity Score at least 3, NOSPECS at least 4. Out of over 7.5 ml of fresh peripheral blood came the PBMCs. General study findings and limits: The model predicted ophthalmopathy a median around 6.5 months before onset.

The sample holds many counts of this clonotype. The antigen remains unidentified. This CDR3 is 14 amino acids long. Germline CDR1 reads DFQATT; CDR2 reads SNEGSKA (reference sequence). Between the trimmed V and J ends, which lost 3 bases and 2 bases, there was a span of 13 bases. This TCR derives from a man aged 45-65 years with Graves' ophthalmopathy. The chain couples TRBV20-1 to TRBJ2-5; either TRBD1 or TRBD2 may supply D (5 bases each). Sequenced sample: blood. The CDR3 reads CSARGGTLQETQYF. The DNA of the CDR3 is TGCAGTGCTAGGGGTGGGACGTTACAAGAGACCCAGTACTTC.